This T cell receptor (beta chain) was retrieved from a study of blood T cell repertoires in COVID-19. Study in general: Italy, Spain and the United States were the sources of the convalescent and acute COVID-19 samples. The cDNA or gDNA used as material had been derived from T cells, B-cell-depleted T cells, or PBMCs.

Enrolment of Seattle patients took place during active infection, and they were followed longitudinally. Unmatched junction bases numbered 10, after V lost 6 bases and J lost 8 bases. The CDR3 runs to 15 residues. The germline V gene encodes CDR1 MNHNY and CDR2 SVGAGI (reference sequence). Sequencing was performed with immunoSEQ multiplex PCR; in TCRdb, only in-frame clones are kept and a portion is missing. The table lists a few hundred thousand clones, more than 85% of them singletons. Sequenced input: peripheral blood. V and J are TRBV6-6 and TRBJ1-4; 9 nucleotides match TRBD1. The source of this sequence is a person aged 18 to 35 with COVID-19, enrolled during active disease. The DNA for the CDR3 is TGTGCCAGCAGAAGTACCACAGGGGGCGGCGAAAAACTGTTTTTT. It translates to CASRSTTGGGEKLFF.